One and the same sample provided the 17 T cell receptor beta chains below, sequenced in a study of T cell repertoires in cytomegalovirus infection. TCRdb passed the reads through MiXCR, listing each CDR3 protein once. In the table there are tens of thousands of distinct CDR3 sequences, about 19% of which are singletons. Their antigens remain unidentified. The specimen comprised CD8+ T cells from cultured PBMCs, sampled from culture after CMV antigen stimulation. The receptors shown here come from a human donor in good health (CMV status not recorded). Some clones in this sample may be carry-over from other donors' samples.

A few counts support this clonotype. J is TRBJ2-1 and V is TRBV12-3 or TRBV12-4; D could derive from TRBD1 or TRBD2 (5 bases each). The CDR3 length is 15 residues. V was trimmed by 3 bases and J by 2 bases, leaving 11 bases between them. The DNA for the CDR3 is TGTGCCAGCAGTTTGGTGAGGGGACCCTACAATGAGCAGTTCTTC. Its translation: CASSLVRGPYNEQFF.

The rearrangement links TRBV7-7 to TRBJ2-2; 10 nucleotides agree with TRBD1. This CDR3 spans 17 amino acids. Trimming at V came to 4 bases and at J to 6 bases, leaving 11 bases not matched to a gene. Germline V gives CDR1 SSHAT, CDR2 FNYEAQ (reference sequence). CDR3 coding DNA: TGTGCCAGCAGCTACTCGAGACAGGGGGCCACTTCCGGGGAGCTGTTTTTT. Translating gives CASSYSRQGATSGELFF.

The genes are TRBV12-3 or TRBV12-4 and TRBJ2-1; 8 nucleotides align to TRBD1. This CDR3 is 16 amino acids long. V dropped 6 bases and J dropped 2; count of bases not matched to a gene: 9. The CDR3 sequence: CASSRPGQATYNEQFF. The CDR3, as DNA: TGTGCCAGCAGCCGCCCGGGACAGGCAACCTACAATGAGCAGTTCTTC.

There are a few counts of this clonotype. The chain joins TRBV7-2 to TRBJ2-1; D remains unclear. Between the trimmed V and J ends, which lost 1 base and 2 bases, there was a span of 15 bases. This CDR3 has 17 residues. Germline V gives CDR1 SGHTA, CDR2 FQGNSA. DNA for the CDR3: TGTGCCAGCAGCTTAGTGTCGCGGAGTACGACCTACAATGAGCAGTTCTTC. Translated, it gives CASSLVSRSTTYNEQFF.

The V and J genes are TRBV6-1 and TRBJ2-1, with D uncertain. The CDR3 has 13 amino acids. Germline V CDR1 and CDR2: MNHNS, SASEGT. V was clipped by 6 bases and J by 5 bases, with 11 bases between them. CDR3: CASRSQTNNEQFF. The DNA for the CDR3 is TGTGCCAGCAGATCCCAGACAAACAATGAGCAGTTCTTC.

The rearrangement joins TRBV7-2 to TRBJ2-4; D uncertain. The V and J ends lost 1 base and 1 base respectively, with 11 bases between them. The CDR3 sequence is 16 residues long. The V gene's germline CDR1 is SGHTA and CDR2 FQGNSA. CDR3 sequence (DNA): TGTGCCAGCAGCTTAGGGAGAGCGTTTGCCAAAAACATTCAGTACTTC. It codes for CASSLGRAFAKNIQYF.

This clonotype has just a few counts. This chain uses TRBV7-8 with TRBJ2-1; 7 bases match TRBD1. The CDR3 spans 15 residues. V was pared by 4 bases and J by 8 bases, with 11 bases of the junction left unmatched. Looked up from germline, CDR1 is SGHVS and CDR2 is FQNEAQ. The CDR3 DNA follows: TGTGCCAGCAGCTCTGGATCGACAGGGTTTGATGAGCAGTTCTTC. This gives the protein CASSSGSTGFDEQFF.

The chain couples TRBV9 to TRBJ2-3, with D possibly being TRBD2 (6 bases). Germline loops: CDR1 SGDLS, CDR2 YYNGEE. Trimming removed 3 bases at V and 5 bases at J, with 16 bases between. The CDR3 has 15 residues. The CDR3 is CASSGSGGEGDTQYF. CDR3 DNA sequence: TGTGCCAGCAGCGGGAGCGGCGGGGAAGGAGATACGCAGTATTTT. The full variable domain, with the rest looked up from reference TRBV9 and TRBJ2-3, is DSGVTQTPKHLITATGQRVTLRCSPRSGDLSVYWYQQSLDQGLQFLIQYYNGEERAKGNILERFSAQQFPDLHSELNLSSLELGDSALYFCASSGSGGEGDTQYFGPGTRLTVL.

The chain's CDR3 is CASSVEQDYYEQYF. The CDR3 DNA reads as TGTGCCAGCAGCGTAGAACAGGACTACTACGAGCAGTACTTC. The V and J genes are TRBV9 and TRBJ2-7, with TRBD2 as a possible D gene (6 bases). The CDR3 is 14 amino acids. Germline V gene sequence: CDR1 SGDLS, CDR2 YYNGEE. Trimming stripped 0 bases from V and 3 bases from J, with 10 bases between.

This chain links TRBV9 with TRBJ2-2; D gene unclear. With 7 bases removed from V and 2 bases from J, the gap between germline ends came to 3 bases. Germline CDR1 and CDR2: SGDLS and YYNGEE. The CDR3 is 11 residues long. CDR3 region: CASSNTGELFF. The CDR3 bases are TGTGCCAGCTCCAACACCGGGGAGCTGTTTTTT.

The chain carries TRBV6-1 and TRBJ1-6, with TRBD1 matching 7 bases. Germline-derived CDR1 and CDR2 are MNHNS and SASEGT. The CDR3 extends over 16 amino acids. Germline trimming cut 5 bases from V and 3 bases from J; bases unmatched to any gene: 7. DNA of the CDR3: TGTGCCAGCAGTCAACAGGGGAGCTACTATAATTCACCCCTCCACTTT. Residues: CASSQQGSYYNSPLHF.

This clonotype was counted between two and nine times. V is TRBV19 and J is TRBJ2-1; possible D gene TRBD1, 6 bases. The V and J ends lost 5 bases and 10 bases respectively, with 18 bases between them. The CDR3 length is 14 residues. Germline V CDR1 and CDR2: LNHDA, SQIVND (reference sequence). CDR3 loop: CASSEGHLRGEQFF. Written as DNA, the CDR3 is TGTGCCAGTAGTGAGGGACACCTGAGGGGAGAGCAGTTCTTC. The full variable domain, completed using reference TRBV19 and TRBJ2-1, is DGGITQSPKYLFRKEGQNVTLSCEQNLNHDAMYWYRQDPGQGLRLIYYSQIVNDFQKGDIAEGYSVSREKKESFPLTVTSAQKNPTAFYLCASSEGHLRGEQFFGPGTRLTVL.

This clonotype has just a few counts. The CDR3 DNA is TGTGCCAGCAGTTTTGGACGTTACAACGAGCAGTACTTC. Protein sequence: CASSFGRYNEQYF. The chain has TRBV28 and TRBJ2-7; D gene ambiguous. From germline, CDR1 is MDHEN and CDR2 SYDVKM. Trimming took 3 bases from V and 5 from J, leaving 11 bases between them. The CDR3 totals 13 residues.

The table lists this clonotype with a few counts. This rearrangement joins TRBV27 to TRBJ2-4; no firm D call. V lost 6 bases to trimming and J lost 4 bases, with 10 bases between them. Germline CDR1 reads MNHEY; CDR2 reads SMNVEV (reference sequence). The CDR3 sequence is 13 residues long. CDR3 loop: CASRTEGKNIQYF. The CDR3 DNA sequence: TGTGCCAGCAGAACGGAAGGGAAAAACATTCAGTACTTC.

V usage is TRBV28 and J usage is TRBJ1-2; D is uncertain. Between the trimmed V and J ends, which lost 4 bases and 6 bases, there was a span of 24 bases. CDR1 and CDR2 (germline): MDHEN, SYDVKM. The length of the CDR3 is 17 residues. This CDR3 reads CASSYNLLDPAKHGYTF. Here the CDR3 DNA reads TGTGCCAGCAGTTATAACCTCCTCGACCCCGCCAAACATGGCTACACCTTC.

This sequence joins TRBV20-1 and TRBJ1-4; D unresolved. Looked up from germline, CDR1 is DFQATT and CDR2 is SNEGSKA (reference sequence). V was shortened by 2 bases and J by 8 bases, with 6 bases between the two germline ends. The CDR3 extends over 11 amino acids. This CDR3 is CSARTGEKLFF. For the CDR3, the DNA is TGCAGTGCTAGAACGGGGGAAAAACTGTTTTTT.

V gene TRBV7-9 combines with J gene TRBJ1-4, with D perhaps TRBD1 (5 bases). V shed 4 bases and J shed 6 bases, with 15 bases lying between them. Germline loops: CDR1 SEHNR, CDR2 FQNEAQ (reference sequence). This CDR3 is built from 15 residues. CDR3 in DNA: TGTGCCAGCAGCTATCTAATGGGGACGGATGAAAAACTGTTTTTT. Its protein product is CASSYLMGTDEKLFF.